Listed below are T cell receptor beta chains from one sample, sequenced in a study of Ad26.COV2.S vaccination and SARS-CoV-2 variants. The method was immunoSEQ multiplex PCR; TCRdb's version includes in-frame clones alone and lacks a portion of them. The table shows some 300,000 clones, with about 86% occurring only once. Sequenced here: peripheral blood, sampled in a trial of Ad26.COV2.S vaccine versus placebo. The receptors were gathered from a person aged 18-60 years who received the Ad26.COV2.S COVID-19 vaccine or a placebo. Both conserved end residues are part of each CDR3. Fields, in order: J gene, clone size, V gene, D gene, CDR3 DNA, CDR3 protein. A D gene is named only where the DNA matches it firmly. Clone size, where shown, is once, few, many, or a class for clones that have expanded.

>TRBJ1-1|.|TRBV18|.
TGTGCCAGCTCACCGTATACCCCGGGGGCCGGAGCCACTGAAGCTTTCTTT
CASSPYTPGAGATEAFF
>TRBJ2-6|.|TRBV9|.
TGTGCCAGCAGTATTTACGGGGCCAACGTCCTGACTTTC
CASSIYGANVLTF
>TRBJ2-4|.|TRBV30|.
TGTGCCTGGAGTGTAAGGGGCTTGGAAGATTTTCAGTACTTC
CAWSVRGLEDFQYF
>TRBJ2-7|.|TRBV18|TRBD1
TGTGCCAGCTCACTTGACAGGGAAGACGAGCAGTACTTC
CASSLDREDEQYF
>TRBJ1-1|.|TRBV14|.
TGTGCCAGCAGCCAAGTACGATTAGGCAACACTGAAGCTTTCTTT
CASSQVRLGNTEAFF
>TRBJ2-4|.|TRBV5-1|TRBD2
TGCGCCAGCAGCTTGACCGGGGGGTATGGCATTCAGTACTTC
CASSLTGGYGIQYF
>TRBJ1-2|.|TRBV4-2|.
TGTGCCAGCAGCCAAGATACGCCTCCTAACTATGGCTACACCTTC
CASSQDTPPNYGYTF
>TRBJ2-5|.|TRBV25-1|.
TGTGCCAGCAGTGATTCGGGAACCGATCCGTACCATGCGGCCCAGTACTTC
CASSDSGTDPYHAAQYF
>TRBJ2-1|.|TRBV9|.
TGTGCCAGCAGCGTAGGGGCAGGGACTTCCTACAATGAGCAGTTCTTC
CASSVGAGTSYNEQFF
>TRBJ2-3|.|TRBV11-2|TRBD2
TGTGCCAGCAGCCCCGGGGGGGGCGATACGCAGTATTTT
CASSPGGGDTQYF
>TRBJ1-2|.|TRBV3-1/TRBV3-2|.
TGTGCCAGCAGCCAACCAGGGCCTAACTATGGCTACACCTTC
CASSQPGPNYGYTF
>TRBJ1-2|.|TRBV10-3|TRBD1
TGTGCCATCAGTGAGGCGGGACAGGGGGCTGGCGGCTACACCTTC
CAISEAGQGAGGYTF
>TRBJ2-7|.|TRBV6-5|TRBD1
TGTGCCAGCAGTTACTACCGGGACAGAAACTACGAGCAGTACTTC
CASSYYRDRNYEQYF
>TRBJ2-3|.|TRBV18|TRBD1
TGTGCCAGCTCAGCGACAGGGGTGTGGACAGATACGCAGTATTTT
CASSATGVWTDTQYF
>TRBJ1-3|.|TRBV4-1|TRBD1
TGCGCCAGCAGCCCCAGACAGGGTCCCTCCTCTGGAAACACCATATATTTT
CASSPRQGPSSGNTIYF
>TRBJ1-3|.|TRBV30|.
TGTGCCTGGACAGGCTCTGGAAACACCATATATTTT
CAWTGSGNTIYF
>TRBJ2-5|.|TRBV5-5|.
TGTGCCAGCAGACCTGACAGTCAAGAGACCCAGTACTTC
CASRPDSQETQYF
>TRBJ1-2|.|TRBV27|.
TGTGCCAGCAGCTTAAATGGGCACGTAAATGGCTACACCTTC
CASSLNGHVNGYTF
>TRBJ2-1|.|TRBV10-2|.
TGCGCCAGCTCTAACTCCTACAATGAGCAGTTCTTC
CASSNSYNEQFF
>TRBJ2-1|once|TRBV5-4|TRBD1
TGTGCCAGCAGACCGACAGGGGGCAGTAGGAGTGAGCAGTTCTTC
CASRPTGGSRSEQFF
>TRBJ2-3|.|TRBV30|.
TGTGCCGGTTCCCCCCTGGGAGATACGCAGTATTTT
CAGSPLGDTQYF
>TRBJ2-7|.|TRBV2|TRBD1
TGTGCCACCACAGACAGGGTCCCCTACGAGCAGTACTTC
CATTDRVPYEQYF
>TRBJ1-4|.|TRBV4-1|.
TGCGCCAGCAGCCACTTCACTGGAGGGGCTGGACATGAAAAACTGTTTTTT
CASSHFTGGAGHEKLFF
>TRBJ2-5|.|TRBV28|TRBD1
TGTGCCAGCAGCCCCAACAGGGGGCTGCGAGAGACCCAGTACTTC
CASSPNRGLRETQYF
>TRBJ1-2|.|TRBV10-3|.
TGTGCCATCATACAAGACCCCTTACCTGGCTACACCTTC
CAIIQDPLPGYTF
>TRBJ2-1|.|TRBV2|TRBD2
TGTGCCAGCAGCGGAGGTAGCGGGGTATACAATGAGCAGTTCTTC
CASSGGSGVYNEQFF
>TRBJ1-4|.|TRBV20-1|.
TGCAGTGCAAGTACAGGGATCGGTGAAAAACTGTTTTTT
CSASTGIGEKLFF
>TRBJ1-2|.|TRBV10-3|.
TGTGCCATCAGTGAGTCGTTAGGACCCCGACAAGCTAACTATGGCTACACCTTC
CAISESLGPRQANYGYTF
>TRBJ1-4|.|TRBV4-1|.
TGCGCCAGCAGCCCCACCAAGGGAACGGAAAAACTGTTTTTT
CASSPTKGTEKLFF
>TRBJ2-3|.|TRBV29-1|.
TGCAGCGTTGCGCCGGGATTTGAGACAGATACGCAGTATTTT
CSVAPGFETDTQYF
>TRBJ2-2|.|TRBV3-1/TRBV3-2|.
TGTGCCAGCAGCCAAGCCTACGGTGGGGAGCTGTTTTTT
CASSQAYGGELFF
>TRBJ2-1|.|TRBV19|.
TGTGCCAGTAGTATGGAACAGGTCTACAATGAGCAGTTCTTC
CASSMEQVYNEQFF
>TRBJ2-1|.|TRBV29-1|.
TGCAGCGTTACGTTTGTCAATGAGCAGTTCTTC
CSVTFVNEQFF
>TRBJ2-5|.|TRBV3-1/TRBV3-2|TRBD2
TGTGCCAGCAGCCAACGTTGGTCCCTAGCGGGGCACCCCAACGGGAAAGAGACCCAGTACTTC
CASSQRWSLAGHPNGKETQYF
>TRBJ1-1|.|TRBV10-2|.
TGCGCCAGCAGTGACCCCAGGTGGAACACTGAAGCTTTCTTT
CASSDPRWNTEAFF
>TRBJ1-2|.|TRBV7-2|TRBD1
TGTGCCAGCAGCTTGCTACAGGGGATTGGCTACACCTTC
CASSLLQGIGYTF
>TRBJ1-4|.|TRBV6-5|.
TGTGCCAGCACGGGAGTAATTAATGAAAAACTGTTTTTT
CASTGVINEKLFF
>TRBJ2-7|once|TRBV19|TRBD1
TGTGCCAGTAGTATTGACAGGGGACCCTACGAGCAGTACTTC
CASSIDRGPYEQYF
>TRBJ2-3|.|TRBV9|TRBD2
TGTGCCAGCAGCGCCGGACTAGTGTCCTCAGATACGCAGTATTTT
CASSAGLVSSDTQYF
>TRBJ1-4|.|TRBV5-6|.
TGTGCCAGCAGCATCTCGGGAGTGTTGGCTAATGAAAAACTGTTTTTT
CASSISGVLANEKLFF
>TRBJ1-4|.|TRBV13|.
TGTGCCAGCAGCTTCTGGCAGACTAATGAAAAACTGTTTTTT
CASSFWQTNEKLFF
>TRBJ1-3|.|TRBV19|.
TGTGCCAGTACCCCTAGGCGAGGCCAGAGCTCTGGAAACACCATATATTTT
CASTPRRGQSSGNTIYF
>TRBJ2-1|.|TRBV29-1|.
TGCAGCGTTGCAGAGACAGGAGAGCAGTTCTTC
CSVAETGEQFF
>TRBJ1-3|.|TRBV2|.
TGTGCCAGCAGGATAGACGTTTCTGGAAACACCATATATTTT
CASRIDVSGNTIYF
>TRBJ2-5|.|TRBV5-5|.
TGTGCCAGCAGCTTGGGTACCGGGGTCGCCTTCGAGACCCAGTACTTC
CASSLGTGVAFETQYF
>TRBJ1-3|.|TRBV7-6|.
TGTGCCAGCAGCCTAAGTCCCGGGACGGGAAACACCATATATTTT
CASSLSPGTGNTIYF
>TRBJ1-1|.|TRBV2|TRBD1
TGTGCCAGCAGTCAGATAGAGGGGGCCAGCACTGAAGCTTTCTTT
CASSQIEGASTEAFF
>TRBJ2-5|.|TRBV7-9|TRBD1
TGTGCCAGCAGCTTAGATCCCTCGAAGGGGGCGTACCAAGAGACCCAGTACTTC
CASSLDPSKGAYQETQYF